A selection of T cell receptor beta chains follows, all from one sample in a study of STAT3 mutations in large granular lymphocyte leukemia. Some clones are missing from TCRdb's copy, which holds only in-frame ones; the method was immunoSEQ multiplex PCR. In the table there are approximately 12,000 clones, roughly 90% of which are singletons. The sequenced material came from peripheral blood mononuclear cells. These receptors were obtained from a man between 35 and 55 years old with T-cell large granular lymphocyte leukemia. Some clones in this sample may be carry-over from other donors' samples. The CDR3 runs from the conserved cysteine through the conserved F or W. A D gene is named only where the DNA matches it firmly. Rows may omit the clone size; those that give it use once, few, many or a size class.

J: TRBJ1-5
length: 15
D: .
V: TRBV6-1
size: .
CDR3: CASSALGVRAQPQHF
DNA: TGTGCCAGCAGTGCCCTAGGGGTTCGAGCTCAGCCCCAGCATTTT

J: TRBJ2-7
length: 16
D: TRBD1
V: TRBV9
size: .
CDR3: CASSVDGTGIFYEQYF
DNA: TGTGCCAGCAGCGTAGATGGGACAGGAATATTTTACGAGCAGTACTTC

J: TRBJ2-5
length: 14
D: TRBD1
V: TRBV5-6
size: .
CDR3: CASSRTGGVRDQYF
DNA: TGTGCCAGCAGCAGGACAGGGGGCGTGAGGGACCAGTACTTC

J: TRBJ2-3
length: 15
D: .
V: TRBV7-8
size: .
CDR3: CASSPPAGGTDTQYF
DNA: TGTGCCAGCAGCCCTCCGGCAGGGGGCACAGATACGCAGTATTTT

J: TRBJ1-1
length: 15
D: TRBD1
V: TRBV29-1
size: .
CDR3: CSVEDWTGMNTEAFF
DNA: TGCAGCGTTGAAGATTGGACAGGTATGAACACTGAAGCTTTCTTT

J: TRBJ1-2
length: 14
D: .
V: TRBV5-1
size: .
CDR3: CASSSASYTYGYTF
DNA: TGCGCCAGCAGCTCCGCATCCTACACCTATGGCTACACCTTC

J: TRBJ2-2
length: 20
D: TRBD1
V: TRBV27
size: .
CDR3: CASSLVWTGGDHPNTGELFF
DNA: TGTGCCAGCAGTTTAGTTTGGACAGGGGGCGACCATCCGAACACCGGGGAGCTGTTTTTT

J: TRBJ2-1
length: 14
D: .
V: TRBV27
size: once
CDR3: CASSLGRGDNEQFF
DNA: TGTGCCAGCAGTTTAGGGCGGGGAGACAATGAGCAGTTCTTC

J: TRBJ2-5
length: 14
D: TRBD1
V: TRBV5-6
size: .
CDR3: CASSWDRNQETQYF
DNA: TGTGCCAGCAGCTGGGACAGGAACCAAGAGACCCAGTACTTC

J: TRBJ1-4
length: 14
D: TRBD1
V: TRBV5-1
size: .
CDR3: CASSNDRGNEKLFF
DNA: TGCGCCAGCAGCAATGACAGGGGGAATGAAAAACTGTTTTTT

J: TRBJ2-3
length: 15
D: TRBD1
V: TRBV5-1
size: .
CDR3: CASSSGQGGGDTQYF
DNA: TGCGCCAGCAGCTCGGGACAGGGGGGGGGAGATACGCAGTATTTT

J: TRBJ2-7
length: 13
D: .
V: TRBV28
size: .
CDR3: CASSMRGFYEQYF
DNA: TGTGCCAGCAGTATGCGGGGTTTCTACGAGCAGTACTTC

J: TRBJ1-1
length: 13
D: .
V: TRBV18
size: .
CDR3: CASSLGRNTEAFF
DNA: TGTGCCAGCTCATTGGGGCGGAACACTGAAGCTTTCTTT

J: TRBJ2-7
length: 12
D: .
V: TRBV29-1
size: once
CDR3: CSVEGSSYEQYF
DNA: TGCAGCGTTGAAGGGAGCTCCTACGAGCAGTACTTC

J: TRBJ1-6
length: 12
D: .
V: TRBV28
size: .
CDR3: CASRESNSPLHF
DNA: TGTGCCAGCAGAGAGAGTAATTCACCCCTCCACTTT

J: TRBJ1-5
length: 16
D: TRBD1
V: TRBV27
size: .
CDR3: CASSVGTGASNQPQHF
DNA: TGTGCCAGCAGCGTCGGGACAGGAGCAAGCAATCAGCCCCAGCATTTT

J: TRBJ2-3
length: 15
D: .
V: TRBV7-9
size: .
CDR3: CASSPPRTATDTQYF
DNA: TGTGCCAGCAGCCCACCACGGACCGCTACAGATACGCAGTATTTT

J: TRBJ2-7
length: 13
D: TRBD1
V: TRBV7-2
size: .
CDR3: CASSSQGAHEQYF
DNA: TGTGCCAGCAGCTCTCAGGGGGCCCACGAGCAGTACTTC

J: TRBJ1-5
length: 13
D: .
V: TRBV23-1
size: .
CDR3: CASSRGSNQPQHF
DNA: TGCGCCAGCAGTAGGGGTAGCAATCAGCCCCAGCATTTT

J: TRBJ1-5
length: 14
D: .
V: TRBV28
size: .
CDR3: CASSSSLAPSPQHF
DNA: TGTGCCAGCAGTTCGTCCTTGGCCCCTTCTCCCCAGCATTTT

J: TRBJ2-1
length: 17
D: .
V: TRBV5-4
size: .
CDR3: CASSIGGGGQPYNEQFF
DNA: TGTGCCAGCAGCATAGGCGGCGGGGGACAACCCTACAATGAGCAGTTCTTC

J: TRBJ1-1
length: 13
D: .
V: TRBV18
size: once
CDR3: CASSPAGLTEAFF
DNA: TGTGCCAGCTCACCCGCAGGGCTGACTGAAGCTTTCTTT

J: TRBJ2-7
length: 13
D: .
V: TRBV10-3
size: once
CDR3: CAISDTVSYEQYF
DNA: TGTGCCATCAGTGATACGGTCTCCTACGAGCAGTACTTC

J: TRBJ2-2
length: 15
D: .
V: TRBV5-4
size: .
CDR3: CASSRRDTNTGELFF
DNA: TGTGCCAGCAGCCGCCGGGACACGAACACCGGGGAGCTGTTTTTT

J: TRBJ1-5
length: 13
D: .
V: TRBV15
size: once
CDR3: CATSRVGGQPQHF
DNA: TGTGCCACCAGCAGAGTCGGGGGTCAGCCCCAGCATTTT

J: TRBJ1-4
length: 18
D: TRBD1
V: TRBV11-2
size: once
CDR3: CASSLGHISGGSGEKLFF
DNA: TGTGCCAGCAGCTTAGGGCATATCTCAGGGGGCAGTGGGGAAAAACTGTTTTTT

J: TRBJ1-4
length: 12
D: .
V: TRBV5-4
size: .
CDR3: CATGDKDEKLFF
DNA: TGTGCCACCGGGGATAAGGATGAAAAACTGTTTTTT

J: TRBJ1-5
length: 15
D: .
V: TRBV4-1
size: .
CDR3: CASSQYTESNQPQHF
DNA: TGCGCCAGCAGCCAGTACACCGAGAGCAATCAGCCCCAGCATTTT

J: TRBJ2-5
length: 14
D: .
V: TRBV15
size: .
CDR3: CATSRERHRETQYF
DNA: TGTGCCACCAGCAGAGAGCGGCACAGAGAGACCCAGTACTTC

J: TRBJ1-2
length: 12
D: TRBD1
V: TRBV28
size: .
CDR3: CASTNRGNGYTF
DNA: TGTGCCAGCACCAACAGGGGTAACGGCTACACCTTC

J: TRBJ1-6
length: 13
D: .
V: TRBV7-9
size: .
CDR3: CASSRAVREPLHF
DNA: TGTGCCAGCAGCAGAGCTGTCCGGGAACCCCTCCACTTT

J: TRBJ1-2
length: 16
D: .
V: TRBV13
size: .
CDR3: CASSLGRGSGRYGYTF
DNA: TGTGCCAGCAGCTTAGGCCGGGGGTCGGGACGCTATGGCTACACCTTC

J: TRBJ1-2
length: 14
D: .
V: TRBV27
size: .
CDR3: CASSLTGGNYGYTF
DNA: TGTGCCAGCAGTTTAACGGGTGGAAACTATGGCTACACCTTC

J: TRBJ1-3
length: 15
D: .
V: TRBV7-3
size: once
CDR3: CASSLSGGSGNTIYF
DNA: TGTGCCAGCAGCTTGTCTGGGGGCTCTGGAAACACCATATATTTT

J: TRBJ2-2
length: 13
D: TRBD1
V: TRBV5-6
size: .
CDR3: CASSFQGAGELFF
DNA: TGTGCCAGCAGCTTCCAGGGGGCCGGGGAGCTGTTTTTT

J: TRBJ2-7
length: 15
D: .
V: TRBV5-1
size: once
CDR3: CASSSDGSWGNEQYF
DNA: TGCGCCAGCAGCTCGGACGGGAGCTGGGGTAACGAGCAGTACTTC

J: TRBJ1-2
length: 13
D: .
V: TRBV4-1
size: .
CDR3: CASSQQENYGYTF
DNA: TGCGCCAGCAGCCAACAGGAAAACTATGGCTACACCTTC

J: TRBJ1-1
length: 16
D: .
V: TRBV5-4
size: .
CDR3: CASSLETTINRREAFF
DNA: TGTGCCAGCAGCTTGGAAACGACTATCAACCGGCGTGAAGCTTTCTTT

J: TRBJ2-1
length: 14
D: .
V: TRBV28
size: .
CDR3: CASRFTQGRNEQFF
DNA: TGTGCCAGCAGATTCACCCAGGGGAGGAATGAGCAGTTCTTC

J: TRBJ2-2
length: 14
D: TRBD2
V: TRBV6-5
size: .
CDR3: CASGAGGSFRELFF
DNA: TGTGCCAGCGGTGCGGGAGGTAGTTTCCGGGAGCTGTTTTTT

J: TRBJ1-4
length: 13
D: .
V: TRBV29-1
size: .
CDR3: CSVTGIREEKLFF
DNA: TGCAGCGTCACCGGGATCCGTGAGGAAAAACTGTTTTTT

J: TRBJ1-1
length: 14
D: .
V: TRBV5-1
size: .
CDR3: CASKGSGMNTEAFF
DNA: TGCGCCAGCAAGGGGTCCGGCATGAACACTGAAGCTTTCTTT

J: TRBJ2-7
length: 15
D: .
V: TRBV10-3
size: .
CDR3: CAISESVDGGDEQYF
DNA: TGTGCCATCAGTGAGTCGGTGGACGGGGGAGACGAGCAGTACTTC

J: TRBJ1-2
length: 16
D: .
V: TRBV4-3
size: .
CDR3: CASSQVGKGGTGGYTF
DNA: TGCGCCAGCAGCCAAGTGGGTAAGGGAGGGACCGGCGGCTACACCTTC

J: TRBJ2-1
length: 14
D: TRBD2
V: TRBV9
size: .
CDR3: CASSSGGAVDEQFF
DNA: TGTGCCAGCAGCAGCGGGGGGGCCGTCGATGAGCAGTTCTTC

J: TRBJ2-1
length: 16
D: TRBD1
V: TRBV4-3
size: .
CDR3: CASSALVGGRNNEQFF
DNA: TGCGCCAGCAGCGCCCTAGTAGGGGGCCGAAACAATGAGCAGTTCTTC

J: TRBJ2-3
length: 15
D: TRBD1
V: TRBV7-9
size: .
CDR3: CASSLGTESTDTQYF
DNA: TGTGCCAGCAGCCTTGGGACAGAAAGCACAGATACGCAGTATTTT

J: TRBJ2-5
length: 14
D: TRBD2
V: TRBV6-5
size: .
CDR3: CASSRLADQETQYF
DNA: TGTGCCAGCAGCCGACTAGCGGATCAAGAGACCCAGTACTTC

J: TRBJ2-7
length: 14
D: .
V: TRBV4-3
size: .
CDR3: CASSQEDSSYEQYF
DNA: TGCGCCAGCAGCCAAGAGGACAGCTCCTACGAGCAGTACTTC

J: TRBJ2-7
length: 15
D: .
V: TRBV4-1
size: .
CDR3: CASSRGKGEGYEQYF
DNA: TGCGCCAGCAGCCGAGGGAAGGGCGAGGGGTACGAGCAGTACTTC

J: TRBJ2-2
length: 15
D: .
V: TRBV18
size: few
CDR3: CASSPPSVLSRELFF
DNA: TGTGCCAGCTCACCACCGTCGGTTCTCTCCCGGGAGCTGTTTTTT

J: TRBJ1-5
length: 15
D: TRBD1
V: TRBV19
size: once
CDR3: CASSRGQGVNQPQHF
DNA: TGTGCCAGTAGTAGGGGACAGGGTGTCAATCAGCCCCAGCATTTT

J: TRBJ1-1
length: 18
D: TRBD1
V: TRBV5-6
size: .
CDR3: CASSLGTLDRRMNTEAFF
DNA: TGTGCCAGCAGCTTGGGAACCCTGGACAGGCGGATGAACACTGAAGCTTTCTTT

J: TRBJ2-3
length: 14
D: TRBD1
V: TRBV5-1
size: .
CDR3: CASSPGQPTDTQYF
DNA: TGCGCCAGCAGCCCGGGACAGCCCACAGATACGCAGTATTTT

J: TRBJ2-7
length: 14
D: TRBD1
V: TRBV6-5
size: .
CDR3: CASSPGTGKYEQYF
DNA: TGTGCCAGCAGCCCCGGGACAGGGAAGTACGAGCAGTACTTC